This T cell receptor (beta chain) emerged from a study of T-cell reconstitution after alpha-beta-depleted transplantation in children. Regarding the study as a whole: Alpha-beta T cells about two months after transplant reportedly derived from several hundred expanded graft clones. Surviving recipient T cells and thymic progenitors accounted for the high day-60 TCRbeta diversity observed in some patients. When one year had passed after transplant, most T-cell counts and diversity came from newly produced T cells.

Preparation of the TCRbeta library used unique molecular identifiers. MiXCR was run by TCRdb on the PCR reads, yielding one entry per CDR3 protein. The table records around 9,000 distinct CDR3 sequences, 17% of them present only once. As for this clonotype: Its specificity is not known. A much larger clonotype is one base distant, so this may be a read error.

V was trimmed by 9 bases and J by 5 bases, leaving 11 bases between them. Germline CDR1 and CDR2: LGHNA and YSLEER. This CDR3 has 12 residues. The sample consisted of PBMCs, mostly from graft donor cells, taken 60 days after TCRalphabeta/CD19-depleted stem cell transplant. This TCR was recovered from a girl less than two years old who had a stem cell transplant for combined immunodeficiency, so the T cells may come from the graft donor. The V gene is TRBV4-3, the J gene TRBJ2-1; no definite D call. CDR3 nucleotide sequence: TGCGCCAGAAGTTTCAACCACAATGAGCAGTTCTTC. It translates to CARSFNHNEQFF.